These 9 T cell receptor beta chains were sequenced from one sample in a study of CD8+ T cells in alopecia areata. Treatment here: oral pan-JAK inhibitor, 5-10 mg twice daily. Peripheral blood and lesional scalp punch biopsies came from alopecia areata patients. cDNA serving as the sequencing template came from extracted, reverse transcribed RNA. Profiled with immunoSEQ multiplex PCR; TCRdb holds only in-frame clones, not every one. The repertoire holds approximately 4,300 clones, with 69% as singletons. The sequences come from skin, collected at week 24, from a patient treated with tofacitinib. The source is a human donor with alopecia areata.

V gene TRBV14 combines with J gene TRBJ2-3; possibly TRBD2 for D (5 bases). Between the trimmed V and J ends, which lost 7 bases and 5 bases, there was a span of 10 bases. CDR1 is SGHDN and CDR2 is FVKESK in the germline V gene. The CDR3 runs 12 residues. CDR3 loop: CASTPRGDTQYF. The DNA for the CDR3 is TGTGCCAGCACCCCCCGGGGAGATACGCAGTATTTT.

Only a few counts were recorded for this clone. The chain recombines TRBV19 with TRBJ1-5; 7 nucleotides match TRBD1. This CDR3 is 16 amino acids long. V lost 5 bases, J lost 0 bases, and 7 bases stayed unmatched. Germline loops: CDR1 LNHDA, CDR2 SQIVND (reference sequence). CDR3 nucleotide sequence: TGTGCCAGTAGTGGCACGACAGGGAATAGCAATCAGCCCCAGCATTTT. Residues: CASSGTTGNSNQPQHF.

This chain connects TRBV30 to TRBJ2-3; D is uncertain. This CDR3 comprises 13 residues. Germline CDR1 and CDR2: GTSNPN and SVGIG (reference sequence). Between the trimmed V and J ends, which lost 5 bases and 0 bases, there was a span of 9 bases. The CDR3 sequence is CAWVVRSTDTQYF. The DNA for the CDR3 is TGTGCCTGGGTAGTTCGTAGCACAGATACGCAGTATTTT.

The V and J genes are TRBV18 and TRBJ2-1; D gene unclear. CDR3 length equals 13 residues. CDR1 and CDR2 (germline): KGHSH, LQKENI. V lost 1 base and J lost 8, with 9 bases in between. The DNA for the CDR3 is TGTGCCAGCTCACCACTCGATGGCGATGAGCAGTTCTTC. Its protein product is CASSPLDGDEQFF. The full variable domain, rest sourced from reference TRBV18 and TRBJ2-1, is NAGVMQNPRHLVRRRGQEARLRCSPMKGHSHVYWYRQLPEEGLKFMVYLQKENIIDESGMPKERFSAEFPKEGPSILRIQQVVRGDSAAYFCASSPLDGDEQFFGPGTRLTVL.

This clone was found once. The chain recombines TRBV29-1 with TRBJ2-1, with D perhaps TRBD1 or TRBD2 (5 bases each). There are 13 residues in the CDR3. V was cut by 6 bases and J by 3 bases, with 12 bases left in between. CDR1 is SQVTM and CDR2 is ANQGSEA in the germline V gene. The CDR3 loop is CSVGPTNYNEQFF. The DNA for the CDR3 is TGCAGCGTGGGGCCGACTAACTACAATGAGCAGTTCTTC.

The chain recombines TRBV5-1 with TRBJ1-4; D gene unclear. The CDR3 contains 13 residues. The germline gives CDR1 SGHRS, CDR2 YFSETQ. Trimming took 2 bases from V and 3 from J, leaving 5 bases between them. The chain's CDR3 is CASSFGSNEKLFF. CDR3 DNA: TGCGCCAGCAGCTTCGGGTCTAATGAAAAACTGTTTTTT.

V gene TRBV5-1 combines with J gene TRBJ1-6, with TRBD1 as a possible D gene (6 bases). Germline assignment: CDR1 SGHRS and CDR2 YFSETQ. CDR3 length: 15 residues. V shed 4 bases and J shed 13 bases, with 21 bases lying between them. CDR3 nucleotide sequence: TGCGCCAGCAGCCCGGACAGAATCCCCTTATTTCCCCTCCACTTT. Amino acid sequence: CASSPDRIPLFPLHF.

The CDR3 nucleotides are TGTGCCAGCAGCCTCCATCTTACAGGGGAGGTAAATGAAAAACTGTTTTTT. Protein sequence: CASSLHLTGEVNEKLFF. This chain links TRBV7-2 with TRBJ1-4, with 7 nucleotides matching TRBD1. The germline gives CDR1 SGHTA, CDR2 FQGNSA. The CDR3 is 17 amino acids. The ends lost 5 bases at V and 5 bases at J; junction bases unmatched: 14. Filled out from reference TRBV7-2 and TRBJ1-4, the complete variable domain reads GAGVSQSPSNKVTEKGKDVELRCDPISGHTALYWYRQSLGQGLEFLIYFQGNSAPDKSGLPSDRFSAERTGGSVSTLTIQRTQQEDSAVYLCASSLHLTGEVNEKLFFGSGTQLSVL.

Worth noting for this clone: A junction end diverges from the germline sequence, so it may reflect a read error. The rearrangement uses TRBV5-4 and TRBJ2-3; 16 bases agree with TRBD2. The CDR3 runs to 18 residues. Germline assignment: CDR1 SGHNT and CDR2 YYREEE (reference sequence). The CDR3 protein is CANSLSGTSGGGTDTQYF. CDR3 nucleotide sequence: TGTGCCAACAGCTTGAGCGGGACTAGCGGGGGGGGCACAGATACGCAGTATTTT.